The entry below describes one T cell receptor beta chain. Its antigen is unknown. The data derive from a study of OX40 agonist ivuxolimab in advanced cancers. Study-level information: A mean age of roughly 60 years, range roughly 20 to 80, was recorded, and 70% to 85% were male. Findings and caveats of the study: The mean number of expanded clones was higher in CD8+ T cells than in CD4+.

TCRdb keeps only in-frame clones here, not all; method: immunoSEQ multiplex PCR. The sample carries about 81,000 clones, roughly 91% recorded once. The germline V gene encodes CDR1 LNHDA and CDR2 SQIVND (reference sequence). This CDR3 contains 13 residues. Trimming removed 4 bases from V and 4 bases from J, with 10 bases in between. The sequence came from an adult with an advanced solid tumor such as melanoma, head and neck, liver or kidney cancer. The chain carries TRBV19 and TRBJ1-2; D call uncertain. The sequencing used CD4+ or CD8+ T cells sorted from blood, collected in a trial of the OX40 agonist ivuxolimab. This CDR3 reads CASSTTAGYGYTF. Here the CDR3 DNA reads TGTGCCAGTAGTACTACAGCGGGCTATGGCTACACCTTC.